The 11 T cell receptor beta chains below come from one sample, sequenced in a study of blood T cell repertoires in COVID-19. The data were produced by immunoSEQ multiplex PCR, yet TCRdb's version contains in-frame clones alone and is incomplete. This sample has some 71,000 clones, with under 85% found just once. The sample consisted of peripheral blood. The receptors here all came from a man over 45 with COVID-19, enrolled during active disease.

This clone was seen a handful of times. V gene TRBV27 combines with J gene TRBJ1-1; D ambiguous. The CDR3 runs 13 residues. Germline loops: CDR1 MNHEY, CDR2 SMNVEV (reference sequence). Trimming took 4 bases from V and 2 from J, leaving 8 bases between them. The CDR3: CASSWTFNTEAFF. In DNA, the CDR3 is TGTGCCAGCAGTTGGACTTTCAACACTGAAGCTTTCTTT.

The chain is built from TRBV1 and TRBJ2-1; TRBD2 was called by the table and not checked on the DNA. TRBV1 is classified as a pseudogene. This CDR3 is 16 amino acids long. The CDR3 DNA sequence: TGCACCAGCAGCCCCAGCGGGGGGCCTTCCTACAATGAGCAGTTCTTC. Amino acids: CTSSPSGGPSYNEQFF.

The genes are TRBV5-5 and TRBJ1-4; the match to TRBD1 covers 9 bases. Germline assignment: CDR1 SGHKS and CDR2 YYEKEE (reference sequence). Losses at the gene ends were 3 bases for V and 8 bases for J; bases not matched to a gene: 11. CDR3 size: 16 residues. CDR3 DNA sequence: TGTGCCAGCAGCTCTATTTTGGGACAGGGTTTCGAAAAACTGTTTTTT. This translates into CASSSILGQGFEKLFF.

The chain is built from TRBV6-1 and TRBJ2-7; TRBD1 aligns across 7 bases. Losses at the gene ends were 0 bases for V and 4 bases for J; bases not matched to a gene: 6. The germline V gene encodes CDR1 MNHNS and CDR2 SASEGT. CDR3 size: 15 residues. The CDR3 loop reads CASSEALGTAYEQYF. Written as DNA, the CDR3 is TGTGCCAGCAGTGAAGCGCTAGGGACAGCTTACGAGCAGTACTTC.

V gene TRBV2 combines with J gene TRBJ2-5, with 8 nucleotides matching TRBD1. With V trimmed by 6 bases and J by 4 bases, 10 bases remained unmatched. The CDR3 has 15 residues. The V gene's germline CDR1 is SNHLY and CDR2 FYNNEI. DNA for the CDR3: TGTGCCAGCAGCACCGCCGGGACAGGACTAGAGACCCAGTACTTC. Translating it yields CASSTAGTGLETQYF.

The V call is TRBV5-1, the J call TRBJ2-5; 8 bases are a match to TRBD2. The CDR3 consists of 14 residues. Trimming cost V 7 bases and J 5 bases; bases outside gene matches: 10. The V gene's germline CDR1 is SGHRS and CDR2 YFSETQ. DNA of the CDR3: TGCGCCAGCTTTCCGGGGGGGCCCGGGGAGACCCAGTACTTC. Translating gives CASFPGGPGETQYF.

The CDR3 DNA follows: TGTGCCAGCAGTTACTCGATGACAGGGAGTGGCTACACCTTC. Encoded protein: CASSYSMTGSGYTF. This chain links TRBV6-6 with TRBJ1-2; TRBD1 matches at 7 bases. The trim removed 0 bases at V and 7 bases at J, leaving 5 bases unmatched. CDR3 size: 14 residues. Germline CDR1 is MNHNY and CDR2 is SVGAGI (reference sequence).

V gene TRBV7-9 combines with J gene TRBJ2-1; TRBD2 is a possible D gene (5 bases). Trimming took 2 bases from V and 0 from J, leaving 8 bases between them. The CDR3 has 15 residues. Germline V gene lookup returns CDR1 SEHNR and CDR2 FQNEAQ (reference sequence). The CDR3 nucleotides read TGTGCCAGCAGCTTAAGAGGGAGCTCCTACAATGAGCAGTTCTTC. Protein: CASSLRGSSYNEQFF.

This chain connects TRBV30 to TRBJ1-5; the D gene is possibly TRBD1 (5 bases). Trimming took 2 bases from V and 0 from J, leaving 8 bases between them. CDR3 length equals 14 residues. Germline V gives CDR1 GTSNPN, CDR2 SVGIG (reference sequence). The CDR3 DNA is TGTGCCTGGAGTATAACAGGTAGCAATCAGCCCCAGCATTTT. Translation gives CAWSITGSNQPQHF.

V and J are TRBV5-1 and TRBJ1-1, with TRBD1 identical over 7 bases. V was pared by 0 bases and J by 0 bases, with 5 bases of the junction left unmatched. The CDR3 is 16 amino acids. Looked up from germline, CDR1 is SGHRS and CDR2 is YFSETQ. CDR3 bases: TGCGCCAGCAGCTTGGGGGACAGAGGGATGAACACTGAAGCTTTCTTT. Translation: CASSLGDRGMNTEAFF.

This rearrangement joins TRBV4-1 to TRBJ2-7, with 8 bases identical to TRBD1. The V gene's germline CDR1 is MGHRA and CDR2 YSYEKL. V trimming: 6 bases; J trimming: 3 bases; junction bases outside the gene matches: 10. This CDR3 has 15 residues. The CDR3 protein is CASRKQGTGGYEQYF. The CDR3 nucleotides read TGCGCCAGCAGAAAACAGGGAACAGGGGGCTACGAGCAGTACTTC.